This entry describes one T cell receptor beta chain. This sample was taken from a study of blood T cell repertoires in COVID-19. Whole-study context: The samples span acute and convalescent COVID-19 from the United States, Italy and Spain. In each case, the material was cDNA or gDNA derived from T cells, B-cell-depleted T cells, or PBMCs.

Original processing notes: Nucleated cell counts were estimated from reference gene primer amplification. Assay: immunoSEQ multiplex PCR; the TCRdb copy retains only in-frame clones and omits some. For V, J and clone size, that table is used; D and trimming come from the DNA. The data show 100,000 to 150,000 clones, around 74% seen once. Sequencing input: peripheral blood. This clonotype was obtained from a man aged 55-75 years with acute or convalescent COVID-19.

The CDR3 spells CASSPTGTSGPNEQFF. As DNA, the CDR3 is TGTGCCAGCTCACCCACCGGGACTAGCGGACCGAATGAGCAGTTCTTC. The genes are TRBV18 and TRBJ2-1; 11 bases line up with TRBD2. The CDR3 is 16 residues long. Germline V gene lookup returns CDR1 KGHSH and CDR2 LQKENI. Trimming removed 3 bases from V and 7 bases from J; junction bases left unmatched: 8.